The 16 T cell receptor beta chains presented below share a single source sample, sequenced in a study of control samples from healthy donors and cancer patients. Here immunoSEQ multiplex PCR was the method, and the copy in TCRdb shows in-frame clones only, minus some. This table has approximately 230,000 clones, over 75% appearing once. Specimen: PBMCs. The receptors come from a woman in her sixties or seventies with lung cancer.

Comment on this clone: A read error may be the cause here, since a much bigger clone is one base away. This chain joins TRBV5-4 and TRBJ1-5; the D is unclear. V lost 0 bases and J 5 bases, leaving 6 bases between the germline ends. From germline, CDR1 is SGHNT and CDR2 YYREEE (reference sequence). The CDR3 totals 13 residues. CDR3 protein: CASSLGGDQPQHF. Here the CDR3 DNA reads TGTGCCAGCAGCTTGGGGGGTGATCAGCCCCAGCATTTT.

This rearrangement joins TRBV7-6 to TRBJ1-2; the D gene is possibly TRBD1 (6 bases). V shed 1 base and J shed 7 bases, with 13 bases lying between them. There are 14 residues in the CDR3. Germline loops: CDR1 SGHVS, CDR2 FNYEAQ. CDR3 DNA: TGTGCCAGCAGCTTAGAGCCAGGGGAGCTTGGCTACACCTTC. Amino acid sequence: CASSLEPGELGYTF. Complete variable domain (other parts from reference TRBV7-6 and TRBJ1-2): GAGVSQSPRYKVTKRGQDVALRCDPISGHVSLYWYRQALGQGPEFLTYFNYEAQQDKSGLPNDRFSAERPEGSISTLTIQRTEQRDSAMYRCASSLEPGELGYTFGSGTRLTVV.

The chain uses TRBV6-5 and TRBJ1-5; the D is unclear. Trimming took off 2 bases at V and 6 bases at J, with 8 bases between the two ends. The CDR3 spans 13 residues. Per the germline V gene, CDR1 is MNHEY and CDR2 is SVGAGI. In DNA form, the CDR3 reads TGTGCCAGCAGTTACAGGATTGCTCAGCCCCAGCATTTT. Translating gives CASSYRIAQPQHF.

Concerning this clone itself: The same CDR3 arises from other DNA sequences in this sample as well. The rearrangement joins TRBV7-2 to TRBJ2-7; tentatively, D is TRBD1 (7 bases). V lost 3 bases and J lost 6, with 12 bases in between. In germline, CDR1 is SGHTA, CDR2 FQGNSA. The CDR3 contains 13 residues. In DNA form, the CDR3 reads TGTGCCAGCAGCTTGAACAGGGGAGGCGAGCAGTACTTC. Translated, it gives CASSLNRGGEQYF.

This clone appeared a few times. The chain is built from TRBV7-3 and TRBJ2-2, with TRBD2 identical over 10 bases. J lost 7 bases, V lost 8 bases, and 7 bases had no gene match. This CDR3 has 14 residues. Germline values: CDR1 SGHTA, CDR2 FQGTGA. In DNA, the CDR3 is TGTGCCAGCGGGCTAGCGGGAGCTGGCGGGGAGCTGTTTTTT. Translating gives CASGLAGAGGELFF.

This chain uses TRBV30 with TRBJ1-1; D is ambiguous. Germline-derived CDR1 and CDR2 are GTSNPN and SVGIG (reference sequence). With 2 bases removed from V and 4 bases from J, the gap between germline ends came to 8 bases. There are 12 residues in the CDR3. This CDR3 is CAWSRGPTEAFF. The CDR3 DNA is TGTGCCTGGAGTAGAGGACCCACTGAAGCTTTCTTT.

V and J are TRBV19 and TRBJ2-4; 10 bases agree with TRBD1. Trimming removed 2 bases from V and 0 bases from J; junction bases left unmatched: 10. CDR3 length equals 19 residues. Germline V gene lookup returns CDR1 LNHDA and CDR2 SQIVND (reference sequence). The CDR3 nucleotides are TGTGCCAGTAGTATACCCCTCGGGACAGGGGCCCTAGCCAAAAACATTCAGTACTTC. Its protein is CASSIPLGTGALAKNIQYF.

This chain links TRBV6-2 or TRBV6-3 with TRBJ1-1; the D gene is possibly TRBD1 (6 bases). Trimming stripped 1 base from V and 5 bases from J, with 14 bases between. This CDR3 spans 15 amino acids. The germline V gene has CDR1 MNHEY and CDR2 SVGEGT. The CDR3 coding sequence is TGTGCCAGCAGTTACTTGACAGGAGGAAGAACTGAAGCTTTCTTT. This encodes CASSYLTGGRTEAFF.

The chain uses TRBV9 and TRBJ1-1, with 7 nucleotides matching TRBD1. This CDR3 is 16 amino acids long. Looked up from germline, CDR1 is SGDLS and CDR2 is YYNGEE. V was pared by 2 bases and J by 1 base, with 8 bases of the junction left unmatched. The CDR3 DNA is TGTGCCAGCAGCGTGGGTGTTCGGACAGGGAACACTGAAGCTTTCTTT. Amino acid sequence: CASSVGVRTGNTEAFF.

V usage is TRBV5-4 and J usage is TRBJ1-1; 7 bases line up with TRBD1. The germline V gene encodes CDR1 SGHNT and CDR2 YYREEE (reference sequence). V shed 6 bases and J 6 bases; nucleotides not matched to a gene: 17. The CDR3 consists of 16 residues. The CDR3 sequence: CASNIDLDVRGAEAFF. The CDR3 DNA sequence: TGTGCCAGCAACATAGACCTCGACGTCAGGGGGGCTGAAGCTTTCTTT.

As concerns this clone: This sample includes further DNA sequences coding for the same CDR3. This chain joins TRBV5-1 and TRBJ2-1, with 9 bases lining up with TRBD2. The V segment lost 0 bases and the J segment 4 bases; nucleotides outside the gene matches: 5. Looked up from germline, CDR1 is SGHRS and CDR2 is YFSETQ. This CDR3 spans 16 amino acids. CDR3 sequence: CASSLDLAGGYNEQFF. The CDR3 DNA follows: TGCGCCAGCAGCTTGGATTTGGCGGGAGGGTACAATGAGCAGTTCTTC.

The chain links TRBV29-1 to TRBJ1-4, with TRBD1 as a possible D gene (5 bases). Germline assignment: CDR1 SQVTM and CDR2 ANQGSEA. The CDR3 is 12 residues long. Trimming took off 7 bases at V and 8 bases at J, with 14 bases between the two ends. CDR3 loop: CSAWDGGEKLFF. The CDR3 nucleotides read TGCAGCGCCTGGGACGGCGGGGAAAAACTGTTTTTT.

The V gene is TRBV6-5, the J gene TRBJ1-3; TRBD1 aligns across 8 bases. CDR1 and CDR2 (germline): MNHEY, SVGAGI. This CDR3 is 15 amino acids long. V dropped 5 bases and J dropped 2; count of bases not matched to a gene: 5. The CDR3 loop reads CASSLVQGAGNTIYF. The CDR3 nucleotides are TGTGCCAGCAGTCTAGTACAGGGGGCTGGAAACACCATATATTTT.

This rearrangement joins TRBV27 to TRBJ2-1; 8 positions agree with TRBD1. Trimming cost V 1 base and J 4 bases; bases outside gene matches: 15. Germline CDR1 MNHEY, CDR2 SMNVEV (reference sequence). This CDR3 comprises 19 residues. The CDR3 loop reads CASSLYPPPTGATYNEQFF. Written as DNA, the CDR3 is TGTGCCAGCAGTTTATATCCCCCTCCGACAGGGGCGACTTACAATGAGCAGTTCTTC.

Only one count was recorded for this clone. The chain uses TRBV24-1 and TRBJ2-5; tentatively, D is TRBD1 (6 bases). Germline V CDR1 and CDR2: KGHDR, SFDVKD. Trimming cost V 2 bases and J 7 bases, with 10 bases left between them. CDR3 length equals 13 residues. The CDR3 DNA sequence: TGTGCCACCAGTGATTGGACAGAGGGGACCCAGTACTTC. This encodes CATSDWTEGTQYF.

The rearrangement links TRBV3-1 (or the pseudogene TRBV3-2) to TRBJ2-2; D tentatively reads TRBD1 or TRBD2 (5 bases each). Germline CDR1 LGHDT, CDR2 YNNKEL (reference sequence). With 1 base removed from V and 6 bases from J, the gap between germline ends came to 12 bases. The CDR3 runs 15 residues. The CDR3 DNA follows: TGTGCCAGCAGCCAAGGGGGGTGGAATGCCGGGGAGCTGTTTTTT. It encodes CASSQGGWNAGELFF.